This TCR beta chain stems from a study of blood T cell repertoires in COVID-19. Germline lookup yields CDR1 MNHEY and CDR2 SMNVEV (reference sequence). The ends were cut back, 8 bases at V and 0 bases at J, with 11 bases in the middle. The CDR3 is made up of 15 amino acids. Assay used: immunoSEQ multiplex PCR; TCRdb lists only in-frame clones, some missing. The repertoire holds a few hundred thousand clones, with 75% to 90% as singletons. The chain carries TRBV27 and TRBJ2-6, with unresolved D. This sequence originates from a woman aged 70 to 79 with COVID-19, enrolled during active disease. The sequenced sample consisted of peripheral blood. As DNA, the CDR3 is TGTGCCAGCGGGCCTTGGTCCTCTGGGGCCAACGTCCTGACTTTC. Protein: CASGPWSSGANVLTF.